This TCR beta chain was sequenced during a study of blood T cells in healthy people across ages. A second PCR, run for roughly 7 to 12 cycles, used a sample-barcoded 5' primer plus a J-beta primer mix. The template-switch adaptor was a 5' adaptor with 12 random nucleotides. It tagged each cDNA molecule. TCRdb re-called the 5' RACE reads with MiXCR, one entry per CDR3 protein. The repertoire includes about 1,400,000 distinct CDR3 sequences, roughly 59% of them detected once, and 6.5% to 8.5% sits in the top ten. V was pared by 1 base and J by 5 bases, with 15 bases between. The germline V gene has CDR1 SGHVS and CDR2 FNYEAQ. This CDR3 contains 16 residues.

The sample taken for sequencing was blood. The TCR sequence derives from a man between 18 and 35 years old in good health. The rearrangement links TRBV7-6 to TRBJ1-5; D uncertain. CDR3 sequence reads: CASSLDPGALDQPQHF. The CDR3 DNA is TGTGCCAGCAGCTTAGACCCAGGAGCGCTGGATCAGCCCCAGCATTTT. Full variable domain (outside the CDR3, taken from reference TRBV7-6 and TRBJ1-5): GAGVSQSPRYKVTKRGQDVALRCDPISGHVSLYWYRQALGQGPEFLTYFNYEAQQDKSGLPNDRFSAERPEGSISTLTIQRTEQRDSAMYRCASSLDPGALDQPQHFGDGTRLSIL.